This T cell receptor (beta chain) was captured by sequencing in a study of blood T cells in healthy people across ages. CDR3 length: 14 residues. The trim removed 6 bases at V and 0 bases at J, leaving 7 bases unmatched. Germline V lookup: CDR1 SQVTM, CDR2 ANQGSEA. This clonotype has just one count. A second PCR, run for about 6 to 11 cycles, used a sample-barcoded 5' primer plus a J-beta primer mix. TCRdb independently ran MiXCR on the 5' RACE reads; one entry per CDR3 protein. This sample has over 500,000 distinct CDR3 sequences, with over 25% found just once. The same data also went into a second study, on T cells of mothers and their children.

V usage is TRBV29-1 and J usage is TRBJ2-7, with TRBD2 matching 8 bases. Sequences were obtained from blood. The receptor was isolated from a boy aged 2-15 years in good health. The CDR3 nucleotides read TGCAGCGTGCTCCCCACTAGCGGCTCCTACGAGCAGTACTTC. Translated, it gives CSVLPTSGSYEQYF.